Below, 7 T cell receptor beta chains from the same sample are listed, as sequenced in a study of blood T cell repertoires in COVID-19. The protocol was immunoSEQ multiplex PCR, while the TCRdb copy is restricted to in-frame clones and leaves out a portion. The table lists 200,000 to 250,000 clones, roughly 85% of them singletons. Sequencing was done on a sample of PBMCs or T cells enriched from blood (not recorded which). These receptors were taken from a woman aged 50 to 65 with acute COVID-19.

This clone was found a few times. The gene calls are TRBV6-6 and TRBJ1-1; D call uncertain. CDR3 size: 17 residues. Trimming took off 5 bases at V and 3 bases at J, with 22 bases between the two ends. CDR1 and CDR2 (germline): MNHNY, SVGAGI (reference sequence). The CDR3 spells CASSPLTVAAVYTEAFF. Written as DNA, the CDR3 is TGTGCCAGCAGTCCCCTTACAGTGGCAGCAGTCTACACTGAAGCTTTCTTT.

This clone was seen only a few times. This chain joins TRBV5-5 and TRBJ2-3, with D maybe TRBD2 (5 bases). The CDR3 loop spans 13 amino acids. Trimming shortened V by 5 bases and J by 5 bases, and 12 bases separated the two germline ends. CDR1 SGHKS and CDR2 YYEKEE come from the germline V gene (reference sequence). CDR3 nucleotides: TGTGCCAGCAGTACGGACTTGGGAGATACGCAGTATTTT. Amino acid sequence: CASSTDLGDTQYF.

The table lists this clone with a count of one. Written as DNA, the CDR3 is TGTGCCAGCAGTTTCTCGACAGGGTTGAACACTGAAGCTTTCTTT. It translates to CASSFSTGLNTEAFF. This chain links TRBV27 with TRBJ1-1; 7 bases are a match to TRBD1. The length of the CDR3 is 15 residues. Germline assignment: CDR1 MNHEY and CDR2 SMNVEV (reference sequence). The V segment lost 3 bases and the J segment 0 bases; nucleotides outside the gene matches: 4.

V usage is TRBV7-9 and J usage is TRBJ1-2; 7 nucleotides line up with TRBD1. The CDR3 has 14 amino acids. V was clipped by 5 bases and J by 6 bases; unmatched bases: 9. CDR1 is SEHNR and CDR2 is FQNEAQ in the germline V gene (reference sequence). The CDR3 sequence is CASSVQDRVDGYTF. The CDR3 coding sequence is TGTGCCAGCAGCGTACAAGACAGGGTCGATGGCTACACCTTC.

The chain joins TRBV7-9 to TRBJ1-1, with 8 bases lining up with TRBD1. CDR1 and CDR2 (germline): SEHNR, FQNEAQ (reference sequence). The CDR3 totals 15 residues. J gave up 6 bases and V 0 bases, and 6 bases lay outside the gene matches. The CDR3 DNA sequence: TGTGCCAGCAGCTTAGCCGGACAGGGAGTAGCTGAAGCTTTCTTT. This gives the protein CASSLAGQGVAEAFF.

The V call is TRBV7-2, the J call TRBJ1-1; 7 nucleotides align to TRBD1. Germline assignment: CDR1 SGHTA and CDR2 FQGNSA. The CDR3 is made up of 14 amino acids. The trim removed 5 bases at V and 4 bases at J, leaving 7 bases unmatched. DNA of the CDR3: TGTGCCAGCAGCCCGGAGGGGGCTATCACTGAAGCTTTCTTT. Its translation: CASSPEGAITEAFF.

The rearrangement links TRBV30 to TRBJ2-7; TRBD2 matches at 8 bases. The length of the CDR3 is 15 residues. From germline, CDR1 is GTSNPN and CDR2 SVGIG (reference sequence). The trim removed 0 bases at V and 3 bases at J, leaving 7 bases unmatched. The CDR3 loop reads CAWSVRGSGVYEQYF. The CDR3 DNA follows: TGTGCCTGGAGTGTACGGGGTAGCGGGGTCTACGAGCAGTACTTC. The full variable domain, in which reference TRBV30 and TRBJ2-7 provide the parts outside the CDR3, is SQTIHQWPATLVQPVGSPLSLECTVEGTSNPNLYWYRQAAGRGLQLLFYSVGIGQISSEVPQNLSASRPQDRQFILSSKKLLLSDSGFYLCAWSVRGSGVYEQYFGPGTRLTVT.